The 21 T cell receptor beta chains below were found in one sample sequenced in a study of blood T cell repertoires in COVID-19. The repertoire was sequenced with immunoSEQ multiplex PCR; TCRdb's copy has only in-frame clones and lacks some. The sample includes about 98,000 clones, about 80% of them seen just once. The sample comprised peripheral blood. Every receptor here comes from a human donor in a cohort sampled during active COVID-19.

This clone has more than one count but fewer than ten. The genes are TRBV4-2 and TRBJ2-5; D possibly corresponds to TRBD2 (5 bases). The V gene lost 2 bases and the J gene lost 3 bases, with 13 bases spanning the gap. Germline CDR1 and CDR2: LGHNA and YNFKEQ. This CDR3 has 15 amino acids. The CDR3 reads CASSQTSSREETQYF. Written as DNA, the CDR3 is TGTGCCAGCAGCCAAACCTCTAGCCGTGAAGAGACCCAGTACTTC.

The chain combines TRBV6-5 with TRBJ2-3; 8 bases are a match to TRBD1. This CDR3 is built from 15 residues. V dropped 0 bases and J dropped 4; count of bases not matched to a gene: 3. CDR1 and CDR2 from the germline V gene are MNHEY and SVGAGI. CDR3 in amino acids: CASSYSSTGADTQYF. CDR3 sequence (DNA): TGTGCCAGCAGTTACTCTTCGACAGGGGCAGATACGCAGTATTTT.

The CDR3 reads CASSYQRQGTGNTIYF. CDR3 DNA: TGTGCCAGCAGTTACCAAAGGCAGGGCACTGGAAACACCATATATTTT. This rearrangement joins TRBV6-5 to TRBJ1-3; D might be TRBD1 (5 bases). The CDR3 contains 16 residues. Trimming cost V 2 bases and J 2 bases, with 13 bases left between them. The V gene's germline CDR1 is MNHEY and CDR2 SVGAGI.

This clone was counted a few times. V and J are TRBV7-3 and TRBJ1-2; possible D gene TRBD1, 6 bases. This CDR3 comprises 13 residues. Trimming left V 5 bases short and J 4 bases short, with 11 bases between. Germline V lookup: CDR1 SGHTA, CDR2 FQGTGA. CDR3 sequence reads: CASSLQGRYGYTF. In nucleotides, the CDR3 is TGTGCCAGCAGCCTACAGGGACGCTATGGCTACACCTTC.

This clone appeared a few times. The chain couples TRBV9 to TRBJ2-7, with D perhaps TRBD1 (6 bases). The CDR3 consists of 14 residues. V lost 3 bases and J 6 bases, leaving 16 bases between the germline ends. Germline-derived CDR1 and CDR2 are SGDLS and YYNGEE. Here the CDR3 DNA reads TGTGCCAGCAGCGATGGGGGCTTCCCGGGCGAGCAGTACTTC. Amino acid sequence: CASSDGGFPGEQYF.

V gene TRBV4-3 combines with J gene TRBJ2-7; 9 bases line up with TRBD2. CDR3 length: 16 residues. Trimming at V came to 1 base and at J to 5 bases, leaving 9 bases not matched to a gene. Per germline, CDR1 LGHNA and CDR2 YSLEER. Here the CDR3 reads CASSQGAGTSWNEQYF. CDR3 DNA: TGCGCCAGCAGCCAAGGAGCCGGGACTAGCTGGAACGAGCAGTACTTC.

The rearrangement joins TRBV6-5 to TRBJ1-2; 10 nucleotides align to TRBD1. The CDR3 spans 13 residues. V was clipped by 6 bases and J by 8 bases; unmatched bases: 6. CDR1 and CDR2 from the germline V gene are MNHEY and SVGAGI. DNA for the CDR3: TGTGCCAGCAGGGGGACAGGGGTTGGCGGCTACACCTTC. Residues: CASRGTGVGGYTF.

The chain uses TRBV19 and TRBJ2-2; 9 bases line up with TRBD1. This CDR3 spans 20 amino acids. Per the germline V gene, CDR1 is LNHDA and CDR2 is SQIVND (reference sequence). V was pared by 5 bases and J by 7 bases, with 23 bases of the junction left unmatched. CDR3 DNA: TGTGCCAGTAGTTTCGGTAGCCCGTTCGGGACAGGGTGGATAAACGGGGAGCTGTTTTTT. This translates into CASSFGSPFGTGWINGELFF. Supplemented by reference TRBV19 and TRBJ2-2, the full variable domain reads DGGITQSPKYLFRKEGQNVTLSCEQNLNHDAMYWYRQDPGQGLRLIYYSQIVNDFQKGDIAEGYSVSREKKESFPLTVTSAQKNPTAFYLCASSFGSPFGTGWINGELFFGEGSRLTVL.

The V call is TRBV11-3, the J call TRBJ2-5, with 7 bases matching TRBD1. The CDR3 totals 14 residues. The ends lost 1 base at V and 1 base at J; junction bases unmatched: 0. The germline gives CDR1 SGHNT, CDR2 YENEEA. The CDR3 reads CASSLAGGQETQYF. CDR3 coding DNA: TGTGCCAGCAGCTTAGCAGGGGGCCAAGAGACCCAGTACTTC.

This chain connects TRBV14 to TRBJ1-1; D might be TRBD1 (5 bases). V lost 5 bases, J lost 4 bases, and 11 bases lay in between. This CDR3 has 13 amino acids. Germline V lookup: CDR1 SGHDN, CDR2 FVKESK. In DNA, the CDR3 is TGTGCCAGCAGCAGGGGCTCGAGCACTGAAGCTTTCTTT. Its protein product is CASSRGSSTEAFF. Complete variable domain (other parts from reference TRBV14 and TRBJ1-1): EAGVTQFPSHSVIEKGQTVTLRCDPISGHDNLYWYRRVMGKEIKFLLHFVKESKQDESGMPNNRFLAERTGGTYSTLKVQPAELEDSGVYFCASSRGSSTEAFFGQGTRLTVV.

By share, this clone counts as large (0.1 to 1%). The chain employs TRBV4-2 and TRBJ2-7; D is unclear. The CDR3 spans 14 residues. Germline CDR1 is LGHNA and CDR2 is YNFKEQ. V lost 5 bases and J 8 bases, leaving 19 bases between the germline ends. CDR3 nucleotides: TGTGCCAGCAGCGAGACGGGTCAACCTACGAAGCAGTACTTC. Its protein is CASSETGQPTKQYF.

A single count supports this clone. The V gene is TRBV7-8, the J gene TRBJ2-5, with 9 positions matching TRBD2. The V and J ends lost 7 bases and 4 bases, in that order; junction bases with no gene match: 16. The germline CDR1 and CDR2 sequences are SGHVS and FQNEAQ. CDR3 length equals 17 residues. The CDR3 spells CASTLRRVAGARETQYF. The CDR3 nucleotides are TGTGCCAGCACCCTACGGAGGGTAGCGGGGGCCAGAGAGACCCAGTACTTC.

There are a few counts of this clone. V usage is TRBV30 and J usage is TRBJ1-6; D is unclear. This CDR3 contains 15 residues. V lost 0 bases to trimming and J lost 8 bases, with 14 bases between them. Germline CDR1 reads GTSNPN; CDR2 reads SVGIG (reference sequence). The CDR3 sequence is CAWSVRGQTYSPLHF. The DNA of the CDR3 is TGTGCCTGGAGTGTACGGGGTCAGACGTATTCACCCCTCCACTTT.

CDR3: CASSPPQGSDTQYF. DNA for the CDR3: TGTGCCAGCTCACCACCGCAGGGGTCAGATACGCAGTATTTT. V usage is TRBV18 and J usage is TRBJ2-3, with D possibly matching TRBD1 (6 bases). V shed 0 bases and J shed 4 bases, with 8 bases lying between them. The CDR3 length is 14 residues. The germline CDR1 and CDR2 sequences are KGHSH and LQKENI.

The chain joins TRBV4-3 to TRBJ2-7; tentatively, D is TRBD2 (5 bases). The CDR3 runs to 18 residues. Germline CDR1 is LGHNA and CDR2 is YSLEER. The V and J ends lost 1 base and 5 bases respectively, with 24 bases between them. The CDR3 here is CASSQVRSSFPQYDEQYF. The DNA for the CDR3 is TGCGCCAGCAGCCAAGTAAGGTCTAGCTTCCCTCAGTACGACGAGCAGTACTTC.

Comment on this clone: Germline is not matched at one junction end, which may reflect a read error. DNA for the CDR3: TGCGCCAGCAGCTTGGCGCGCGGGAGCAGAGATACGCAGTATTTT. It translates to CASSLARGSRDTQYF. The chain links TRBV5-1 to TRBJ2-3; 7 nucleotides match TRBD2. The CDR3 runs to 15 residues. Germline CDR1 reads SGHRS; CDR2 reads YFSETQ.

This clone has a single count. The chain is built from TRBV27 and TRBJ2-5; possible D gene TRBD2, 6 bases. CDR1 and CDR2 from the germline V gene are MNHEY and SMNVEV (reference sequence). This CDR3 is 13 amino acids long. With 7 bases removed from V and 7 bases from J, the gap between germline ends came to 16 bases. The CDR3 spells CASMAGGRGTQYF. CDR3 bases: TGTGCCAGCATGGCAGGCGGGCGGGGGACCCAGTACTTC.

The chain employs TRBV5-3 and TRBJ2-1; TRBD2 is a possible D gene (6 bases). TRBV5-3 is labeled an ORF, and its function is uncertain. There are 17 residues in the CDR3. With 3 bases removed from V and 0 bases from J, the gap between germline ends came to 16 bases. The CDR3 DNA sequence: TGTGCCAGAAGCTCCCCTGGGGGGTCCAGCTCCTACAATGAGCAGTTCTTC. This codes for CARSSPGGSSSYNEQFF.

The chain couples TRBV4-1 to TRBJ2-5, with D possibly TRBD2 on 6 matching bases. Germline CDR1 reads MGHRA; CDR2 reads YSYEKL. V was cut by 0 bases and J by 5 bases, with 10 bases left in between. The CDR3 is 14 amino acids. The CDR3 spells CASSQDWLAETQYF. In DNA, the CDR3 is TGCGCCAGCAGCCAAGATTGGCTAGCGGAGACCCAGTACTTC.

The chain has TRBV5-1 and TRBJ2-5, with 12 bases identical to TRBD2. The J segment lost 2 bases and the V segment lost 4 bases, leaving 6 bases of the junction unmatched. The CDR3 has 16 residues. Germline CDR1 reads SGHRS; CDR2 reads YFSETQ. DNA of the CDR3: TGCGCCAGCAGCCAAGGACTAGCGGGGAGACAAGAGACCCAGTACTTC. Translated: CASSQGLAGRQETQYF.

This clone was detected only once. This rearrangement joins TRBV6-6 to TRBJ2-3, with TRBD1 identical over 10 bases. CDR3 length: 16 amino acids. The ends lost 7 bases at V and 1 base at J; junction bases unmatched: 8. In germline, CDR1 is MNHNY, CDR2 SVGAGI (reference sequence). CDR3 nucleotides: TGTGCCAGCACGCCGCCCGGGACAGGGGGCACAGATACGCAGTATTTT. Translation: CASTPPGTGGTDTQYF.